Included here is one TCR beta chain sequence, with context. Its antigen remains unidentified. TCRdb analysed the reads with MiXCR anew, one entry per CDR3 protein. The top ten clones hold roughly 53% of a sample with 100,000 to 150,000 distinct CDR3 sequences, roughly 32% of them seen once. CDR3 size: 13 residues. The germline gives CDR1 SGHTA, CDR2 FQGNSA. Trimming cost V 1 base and J 4 bases, with 8 bases left between them. The data derive from a study of T cell repertoires in cytomegalovirus infection. Study as a whole: CMV epitopes used comprised recently identified HLA-C-restricted ones and well-studied HLA-B-restricted ones. Public signatures in TCR beta pointed to CMV infection and matching HLA type. General study points: Within the response measured ex vivo, HLA-C-restricted CMV-specific TCR beta clonotypes were dominant. Summed frequency of public TCR beta families distinguished CMV carriers with the relevant HLA.

The specimen was CD8+ T cells from cultured PBMCs, collected from culture after CMV antigen stimulation. The V and J genes are TRBV7-2 and TRBJ2-7, with D unresolved. The source of this sequence is a human donor in good health (CMV status not recorded). Some clones in this sample may be carry-over from other donors' samples. CDR3 amino acids: CASSLVLEYEQYF. As DNA, the CDR3 is TGTGCCAGCAGCTTAGTGCTAGAGTACGAGCAGTACTTC.